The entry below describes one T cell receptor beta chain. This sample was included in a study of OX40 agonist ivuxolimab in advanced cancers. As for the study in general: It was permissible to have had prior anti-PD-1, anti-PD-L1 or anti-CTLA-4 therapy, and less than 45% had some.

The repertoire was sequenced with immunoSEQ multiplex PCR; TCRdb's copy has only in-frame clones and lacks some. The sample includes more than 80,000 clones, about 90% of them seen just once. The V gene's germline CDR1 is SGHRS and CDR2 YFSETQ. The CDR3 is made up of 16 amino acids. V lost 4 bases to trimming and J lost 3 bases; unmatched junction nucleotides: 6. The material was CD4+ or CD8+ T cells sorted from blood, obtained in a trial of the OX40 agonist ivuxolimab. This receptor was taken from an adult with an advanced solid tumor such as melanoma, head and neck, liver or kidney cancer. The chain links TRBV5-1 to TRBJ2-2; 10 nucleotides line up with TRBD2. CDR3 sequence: CASSQTSGQHTGELFF. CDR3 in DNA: TGCGCCAGCAGCCAGACTAGCGGGCAACACACCGGGGAGCTGTTTTTT.